The 3 T cell receptor beta chains below all came from one sample that was sequenced in a study of blood T cell repertoires in COVID-19. Method: immunoSEQ multiplex PCR; TCRdb's copy keeps in-frame clones and lacks some. Here the sample spans 84,000 or so clones, about 74% being singletons. Material for sequencing was peripheral blood. All receptors come from a human donor in a cohort sampled during active COVID-19.

V and J are TRBV5-4 and TRBJ1-3; 9 bases are shared with TRBD1. Germline CDR1 reads SGHNT; CDR2 reads YYREEE (reference sequence). Trimming took 0 bases from V and 1 from J; bases not matched to a gene: 2. This CDR3 comprises 16 residues. CDR3 bases: TGTGCCAGCAGCTTGGGGGGACAGGGATCTGGAAACACCATATATTTT. Its translation: CASSLGGQGSGNTIYF.

The J gene is TRBJ1-5, the V gene TRBV20-1; tentative D call: TRBD1 (6 bases). Germline V lookup: CDR1 DFQATT, CDR2 SNEGSKA (reference sequence). This CDR3 spans 13 amino acids. V shed 3 bases and J shed 5 bases, with 11 bases lying between them. CDR3 sequence reads: CSASGGSHQPQHF. The CDR3 DNA reads as TGCAGTGCTAGTGGGGGCAGTCATCAGCCCCAGCATTTT.

V and J are TRBV30 and TRBJ1-2; no reliable D call. Per germline, CDR1 GTSNPN and CDR2 SVGIG (reference sequence). The CDR3 totals 14 residues. V lost 0 bases and J lost 1, with 9 bases in between. CDR3 bases: TGTGCCTGGAGTGTACCGCGGTATAACTATGGCTACACCTTC. This encodes CAWSVPRYNYGYTF.